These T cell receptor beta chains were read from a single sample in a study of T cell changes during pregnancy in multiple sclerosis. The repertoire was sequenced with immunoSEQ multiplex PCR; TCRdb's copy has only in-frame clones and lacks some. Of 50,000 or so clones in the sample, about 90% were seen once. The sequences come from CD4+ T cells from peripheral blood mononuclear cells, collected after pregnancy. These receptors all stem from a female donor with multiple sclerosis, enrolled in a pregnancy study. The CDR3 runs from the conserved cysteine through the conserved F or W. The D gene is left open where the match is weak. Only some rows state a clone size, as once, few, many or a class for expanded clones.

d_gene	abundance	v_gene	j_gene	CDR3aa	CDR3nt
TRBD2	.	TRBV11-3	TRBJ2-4	CASSLRVTSAPYIQYF	TGTGCCAGCAGCCTCAGGGTGACTAGCGCCCCTTACATTCAGTACTTC
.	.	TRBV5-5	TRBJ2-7	CASSFPQGGEQYF	TGTGCCAGCAGCTTCCCGCAGGGTGGCGAGCAGTACTTC
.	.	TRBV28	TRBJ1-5	CASRGHDTYQPQHF	TGTGCCAGCAGGGGGCACGATACGTATCAGCCCCAGCATTTT
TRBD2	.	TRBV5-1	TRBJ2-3	CASSLGLAGGSDTQYF	TGCGCCAGCAGCTTGGGACTAGCGGGAGGGTCAGATACGCAGTATTTT
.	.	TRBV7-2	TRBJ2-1	CASSLRRDLYNEQFF	TGTGCCAGCAGCTTAAGGAGGGACCTATACAATGAGCAGTTCTTC
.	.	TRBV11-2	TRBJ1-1	CASSSNRVQFKDTEAFF	TGTGCCAGCAGCAGCAACAGGGTACAGTTTAAGGACACTGAAGCTTTCTTT
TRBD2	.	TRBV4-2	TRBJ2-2	CASSQDRRLAATWDTGELFF	TGTGCCAGCAGCCAAGATCGCCGGCTAGCGGCTACGTGGGACACCGGGGAGCTGTTTTTT
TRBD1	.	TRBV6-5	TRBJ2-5	CASKGGTGVETQYF	TGTGCCAGCAAAGGAGGGACAGGGGTTGAGACCCAGTACTTC
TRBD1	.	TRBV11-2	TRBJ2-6	CASTEGQGAYGANVLTF	TGTGCCAGCACGGAGGGACAGGGGGCTTATGGGGCCAACGTCCTGACTTTC
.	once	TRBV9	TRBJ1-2	CASSGLNVYGYTF	TGTGCCAGCAGCGGACTTAATGTCTATGGCTACACCTTC
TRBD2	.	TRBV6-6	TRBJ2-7	CASSYQPGTSVSEQYF	TGTGCCAGCAGTTATCAACCGGGGACTAGCGTCTCCGAGCAGTACTTC
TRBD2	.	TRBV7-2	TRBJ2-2	CASSSGLAGAGELFF	TGTGCCAGCAGCTCGGGACTAGCGGGAGCCGGGGAGCTGTTTTTT
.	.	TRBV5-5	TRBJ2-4	CASSLGIRGDLAKNIQYF	TGTGCCAGCAGCTTGGGAATTCGGGGAGATCTAGCCAAAAACATTCAGTACTTC
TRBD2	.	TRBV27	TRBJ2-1	CASRTSSSSYNEQFF	TGTGCCAGCAGGACTAGCTCAAGCTCCTACAATGAGCAGTTCTTC
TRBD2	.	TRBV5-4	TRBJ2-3	CASSKGLAGLDTQYF	TGTGCCAGCAGCAAGGGACTAGCGGGATTGGATACGCAGTATTTT
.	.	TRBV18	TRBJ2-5	CASSPLVLETQYF	TGTGCCAGCTCACCACTCGTATTGGAGACCCAGTACTTC
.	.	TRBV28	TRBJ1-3	CASSLVRSGNTIYF	TGTGCCAGCAGTTTAGTCCGCTCTGGAAACACCATATATTTT
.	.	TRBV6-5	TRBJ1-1	CASSYMTGSTEAFF	TGTGCCAGCAGTTACATGACAGGATCCACTGAAGCTTTCTTT
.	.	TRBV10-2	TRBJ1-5	CASNTGFGNQPQHF	TGCGCCAGTAACACAGGGTTTGGGAATCAGCCCCAGCATTTT
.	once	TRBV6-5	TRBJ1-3	CASSYGLYSGNTIYF	TGTGCCAGCAGTTACGGTCTATACTCTGGAAACACCATATATTTT
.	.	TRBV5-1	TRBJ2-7	CASSLDSEQYF	TGCGCCAGCAGCTTGGACAGCGAGCAGTACTTC
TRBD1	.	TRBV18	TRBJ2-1	CASSTGQGRRGEQFF	TGTGCCAGCTCAACCGGACAGGGGCGCAGGGGGGAGCAGTTCTTC
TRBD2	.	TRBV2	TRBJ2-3	CASKWGSGSTDTQYF	TGTGCCAGCAAATGGGGTAGCGGGAGCACAGATACGCAGTATTTT
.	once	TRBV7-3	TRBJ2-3	CASSLASTDTQYF	TGTGCCAGCAGCTTAGCGAGCACAGATACGCAGTATTTT
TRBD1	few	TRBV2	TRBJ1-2	CASRMTGTYGYTF	TGTGCCAGCAGGATGACAGGGACCTATGGCTACACCTTC
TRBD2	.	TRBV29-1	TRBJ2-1	CSVEPFGGDGFGGSYNEQFF	TGCAGCGTTGAACCATTCGGGGGGGACGGTTTCGGGGGATCCTACAATGAGCAGTTCTTC
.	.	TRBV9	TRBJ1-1	CASSVGRGKNTEAFF	TGTGCCAGCAGCGTAGGAAGGGGGAAGAACACTGAAGCTTTCTTT
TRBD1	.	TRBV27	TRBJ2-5	CASSRTGVYQETQYF	TGTGCCAGCAGCCGTACAGGGGTCTACCAAGAGACCCAGTACTTC
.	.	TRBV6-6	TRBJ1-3	CASSSRGAGNTIYF	TGTGCCAGCAGCAGTCGGGGAGCTGGAAACACCATATATTTT
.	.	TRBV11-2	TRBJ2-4	CASRPTGAKNIQYF	TGTGCCAGCAGACCTACAGGGGCCAAAAACATTCAGTACTTC
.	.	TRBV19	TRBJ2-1	CASSTAGREQRFF	TGTGCCAGTAGTACGGCAGGTCGGGAGCAGCGGTTCTTC
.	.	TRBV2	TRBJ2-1	CASRPDGSSYNEQFF	TGTGCCAGCAGACCGGACGGGAGCTCCTACAATGAGCAGTTCTTC
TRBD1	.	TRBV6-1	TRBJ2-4	CASSARQGDSKNIQYF	TGTGCCAGCAGTGCCCGACAGGGGGATTCCAAAAACATTCAGTACTTC
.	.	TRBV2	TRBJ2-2	CASSEQAGRTGELFF	TGTGCCAGCAGTGAACAGGCAGGGCGGACCGGGGAGCTGTTTTTT
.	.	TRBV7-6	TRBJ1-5	CASSRQENQPQHF	TGTGCCAGCAGCCGGCAGGAAAATCAGCCCCAGCATTTT
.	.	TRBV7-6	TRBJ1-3	CASSLGGPNSGNTIYF	TGTGCCAGCAGCTTAGGGGGGCCGAACTCTGGAAACACCATATATTTT
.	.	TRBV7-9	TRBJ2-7	CASSSVYEQYF	TGTGCCAGCAGCTCCGTATACGAGCAGTACTTC
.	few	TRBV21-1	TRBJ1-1	CASSKPPWGGTEAFF	TGTGCCAGCAGCAAACCCCCATGGGGGGGCACTGAAGCTTTCTTT
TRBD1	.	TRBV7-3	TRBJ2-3	CASSRGQGSTDTQYF	TGTGCCAGCAGTCGTGGACAGGGGAGCACAGATACGCAGTATTTT
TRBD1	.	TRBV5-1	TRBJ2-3	CASRQRPGTGRADTQYF	TGCGCCAGCAGACAAAGGCCCGGGACAGGGCGGGCAGATACGCAGTATTTT
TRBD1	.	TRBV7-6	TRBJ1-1	CASSSTGVRRPGAFF	TGTGCCAGCAGCTCGACAGGGGTACGGCGACCCGGGGCTTTCTTT
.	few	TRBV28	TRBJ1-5	CASSLSVRSGNQPQHF	TGTGCCAGCAGTTTGTCGGTCCGATCGGGCAATCAGCCCCAGCATTTT
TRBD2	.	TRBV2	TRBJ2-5	CASTYRTSQETQYF	TGTGCCAGCACCTATCGGACTAGCCAAGAGACCCAGTACTTC
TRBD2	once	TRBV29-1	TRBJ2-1	CSVIMGLAGANEQFF	TGCAGCGTCATTATGGGACTAGCGGGAGCCAATGAGCAGTTCTTC
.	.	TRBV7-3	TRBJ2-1	CASSLGNYNEQFF	TGTGCCAGCAGCTTGGGCAACTACAATGAGCAGTTCTTC
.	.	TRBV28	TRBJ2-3	CASGQRDTQYF	TGTGCCAGCGGCCAAAGAGATACGCAGTATTTT
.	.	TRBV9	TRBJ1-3	CASSVGAGASGNTIYF	TGTGCCAGCAGCGTAGGAGCAGGGGCTTCTGGAAACACCATATATTTT